Listed here are 21 T cell receptor beta chains from one sample, sequenced in a study of blood T cell repertoires in COVID-19. Using immunoSEQ multiplex PCR, the repertoire was profiled, and TCRdb retains in-frame clones only, with some absent. The sample contains 120,000 or so clones, approximately 82% of which appear only once. Input material: peripheral blood. Every receptor here comes from a woman of 80 years or more with acute or convalescent COVID-19.

V gene TRBV2 combines with J gene TRBJ1-2, with 7 positions matching TRBD1. V shed 6 bases and J 8 bases; nucleotides not matched to a gene: 15. CDR1 SNHLY and CDR2 FYNNEI come from the germline V gene. CDR3 length: 15 residues. The CDR3: CASRIPGQSLRGYTF. CDR3 sequence (DNA): TGTGCCAGCAGGATCCCGGGACAGAGCCTTCGGGGCTACACCTTC.

The count of this clone is one. One junction end disagrees with the germline gene, perhaps due to a read error. The CDR3 reads CASSQWDRLFMVF. DNA for the CDR3: TGTGCCAGCAGCCAATGGGACAGATTATTCATGGTTTTT. This chain connects TRBV3-1 (or the pseudogene TRBV3-2) to TRBJ2-2; 7 nucleotides align to TRBD1. The CDR3 spans 13 residues. Looked up from germline, CDR1 is LGHDT and CDR2 is YNNKEL (reference sequence).

The chain links TRBV9 to TRBJ2-7; tentative D call: TRBD1 (6 bases). V lost 4 bases and J 5 bases, leaving 19 bases between the germline ends. The CDR3 runs 15 residues. Germline V CDR1 and CDR2: SGDLS, YYNGEE. CDR3 bases: TGTGCCAGCAGCCCCAGACAGGTCGGGCTAAACGAGCAGTACTTC. Translation: CASSPRQVGLNEQYF.

J is TRBJ2-1 and V is TRBV7-8; weak D call: TRBD2 (6 bases). Germline CDR1 and CDR2: SGHVS and FQNEAQ. Deletions cut 0 bases from V and 6 bases from J, with 12 bases between. The length of the CDR3 is 15 residues. CDR3 sequence: CASSLAGGRGNEQFF. DNA for the CDR3: TGTGCCAGCAGCTTAGCGGGAGGTAGAGGCAATGAGCAGTTCTTC.

V usage is TRBV6-6 and J usage is TRBJ2-1, with D possibly TRBD1 on 6 matching bases. This CDR3 has 16 residues. Trimming pared 2 bases from V and 0 bases from J, leaving 11 bases between. Germline values: CDR1 MNHNY, CDR2 SVGAGI (reference sequence). The CDR3 nucleotides read TGTGCCAGCAGTTACACAGGGACCGGCTCCTACAATGAGCAGTTCTTC. It yields the protein CASSYTGTGSYNEQFF.

The rearrangement links TRBV9 to TRBJ2-1; D is possibly TRBD1 (5 bases). V lost 1 base to trimming and J lost 0 bases, with 11 bases between them. This CDR3 is 16 amino acids long. The germline V gene has CDR1 SGDLS and CDR2 YYNGEE. CDR3 bases: TGTGCCAGCAGCGTAAGTGGGGCAAGCTCCTACAATGAGCAGTTCTTC. It specifies CASSVSGASSYNEQFF.

The V call is TRBV29-1, the J call TRBJ2-5; TRBD2 agrees at 13 bases. The CDR3 is made up of 15 amino acids. V lost 5 bases to trimming and J lost 7 bases; unmatched junction nucleotides: 10. Germline-derived CDR1 and CDR2 are SQVTM and ANQGSEA. Here the CDR3 reads CSVLTGTSGKGTQYF. In DNA form, the CDR3 reads TGCAGCGTTTTAACTGGGACTAGCGGGAAAGGGACCCAGTACTTC.

The chain links TRBV27 to TRBJ1-6; D perhaps matches TRBD1 (5 bases). The V gene's germline CDR1 is MNHEY and CDR2 SMNVEV (reference sequence). The CDR3 sequence is 14 residues long. V lost 6 bases to trimming and J lost 2 bases, with 8 bases between them. The CDR3 loop reads CASRGGTYNSPLHF. The DNA for the CDR3 is TGTGCCAGCAGGGGGGGAACCTATAATTCACCCCTCCACTTT.

This chain joins TRBV7-9 and TRBJ1-4; D may be TRBD1 (6 bases). Germline-derived CDR1 and CDR2 are SEHNR and FQNEAQ (reference sequence). Trimming pared 0 bases from V and 7 bases from J, leaving 12 bases between. This CDR3 has 15 amino acids. In DNA form, the CDR3 reads TGTGCCAGCAGCTTAGCAACAGGGACAACTGAAAAACTGTTTTTT. It is translated as CASSLATGTTEKLFF.

J is TRBJ1-3 and V is TRBV2; possibly TRBD1 for D (6 bases). CDR1 SNHLY and CDR2 FYNNEI come from the germline V gene. The CDR3 is made up of 14 amino acids. Between the trimmed V and J ends, which lost 0 bases and 6 bases, there was a span of 9 bases. CDR3 DNA sequence: TGTGCCAGCAGTGAAGCACAGGGAGAAAACACCATATATTTT. Its protein is CASSEAQGENTIYF.

The rearrangement uses TRBV28 and TRBJ1-5, with 9 nucleotides matching TRBD1. V shed 6 bases, J shed 3 bases, and the junction held 9 bases outside the gene matches. Germline assignment: CDR1 MDHEN and CDR2 SYDVKM. The CDR3 consists of 16 residues. The CDR3 DNA reads as TGTGCCAGCAGGACCCGGACAGGGGTCGCCAATCAGCCCCAGCATTTT. As protein: CASRTRTGVANQPQHF.

The chain has TRBV18 and TRBJ2-6, with D perhaps TRBD2 (6 bases). The CDR3 is made up of 14 amino acids. Germline V CDR1 and CDR2: KGHSH, LQKENI. Trimming removed 7 bases from V and 3 bases from J, with 10 bases in between. The CDR3 sequence is CASFTGSGANVLTF. CDR3 in DNA: TGTGCCAGCTTCACCGGGAGTGGGGCCAACGTCCTGACTTTC.

The sample holds a few counts of this clone. V and J are TRBV29-1 and TRBJ1-2; 7 nucleotides agree with TRBD1. The CDR3 spans 12 residues. Germline CDR1 SQVTM, CDR2 ANQGSEA. The trim removed 7 bases at V and 6 bases at J, leaving 8 bases unmatched. Here the CDR3 reads CSARGGWDGYTF. DNA of the CDR3: TGCAGCGCAAGAGGGGGCTGGGATGGCTACACCTTC.

This clone was seen just once. The chain joins TRBV18 to TRBJ2-1; no clear D. The CDR3 is made up of 15 amino acids. With 3 bases removed from V and 1 base from J, the gap between germline ends came to 10 bases. The germline V gene encodes CDR1 KGHSH and CDR2 LQKENI. The CDR3: CASSPSEASYNEQFF. As DNA, the CDR3 is TGTGCCAGCTCACCCTCCGAGGCATCCTACAATGAGCAGTTCTTC. The variable domain in full, completed from reference TRBV18 and TRBJ2-1, reads NAGVMQNPRHLVRRRGQEARLRCSPMKGHSHVYWYRQLPEEGLKFMVYLQKENIIDESGMPKERFSAEFPKEGPSILRIQQVVRGDSAAYFCASSPSEASYNEQFFGPGTRLTVL.

This rearrangement joins TRBV18 to TRBJ2-7; possibly TRBD1 for D (6 bases). CDR3 length equals 15 residues. CDR1 and CDR2 from the germline V gene are KGHSH and LQKENI. The V gene lost 5 bases and the J gene lost 6 bases, with 20 bases spanning the gap. CDR3 sequence reads: CASSVSGTRFFEQYF. CDR3 bases: TGTGCCAGCTCAGTTTCGGGGACAAGATTTTTCGAGCAGTACTTC.

This clone was detected a few times. The CDR3 reads CASSPGDYSPLHF. CDR3 nucleotides: TGTGCCAGCAGTCCTGGGGACTATTCACCCCTCCACTTT. J is TRBJ1-6 and V is TRBV28, with D possibly TRBD1 on 5 matching bases. CDR3 length: 13 residues. V lost 5 bases to trimming and J lost 8 bases, with 10 bases between them. Germline CDR1 is MDHEN and CDR2 is SYDVKM.

The J gene is TRBJ2-1, the V gene TRBV5-1; 7 nucleotides align to TRBD1. From germline, CDR1 is SGHRS and CDR2 YFSETQ. Unmatched junction bases numbered 5, after V lost 1 base and J lost 4 bases. This CDR3 comprises 15 residues. In DNA form, the CDR3 reads TGCGCCAGCAGCTTGACAGGGGATAATTACAATGAGCAGTTCTTC. This sequence encodes CASSLTGDNYNEQFF.

J is TRBJ2-7 and V is TRBV28; D remains ambiguous. V lost 2 bases to trimming and J lost 6 bases, with 5 bases between them. Germline lookup yields CDR1 MDHEN and CDR2 SYDVKM. The CDR3 is 11 residues long. The CDR3 loop is CASSLAAEQYF. CDR3 nucleotides: TGTGCCAGCAGTTTAGCGGCCGAGCAGTACTTC.

The genes are TRBV7-8 and TRBJ2-7; TRBD1 might be the D (5 bases). V lost 2 bases to trimming and J lost 0 bases, with 14 bases between them. CDR1 SGHVS and CDR2 FQNEAQ come from the germline V gene. This CDR3 contains 16 residues. The CDR3 region is CASSLRGGRSSYEQYF. DNA of the CDR3: TGTGCCAGCAGCTTAAGGGGCGGCAGATCCTCCTACGAGCAGTACTTC.

Only a few counts were recorded for this clone. The genes are TRBV2 and TRBJ2-2; 9 positions agree with TRBD2. Germline lookup yields CDR1 SNHLY and CDR2 FYNNEI. This CDR3 is built from 14 residues. V lost 5 bases and J lost 4; bases outside the gene matches: 2. The CDR3 DNA sequence: TGTGCCAGCAGTTTAGCGGGGGTCACCGGGGAGCTGTTTTTT. This codes for CASSLAGVTGELFF.

The chain links TRBV5-4 to TRBJ2-1; 13 bases fit TRBD2. With 5 bases clipped from V and 8 bases from J, the junction kept 7 bases outside the gene matches. This CDR3 spans 15 amino acids. Germline CDR1 is SGHNT and CDR2 is YYREEE (reference sequence). Here the CDR3 DNA reads TGTGCCAGCAGTAAGGGACTAGCGGGAATGGATGAGCAGTTCTTC. It translates to CASSKGLAGMDEQFF.